This T cell receptor (beta chain) comes out of a study of T cell responses to AZD1222 COVID-19 vaccine. The J segment lost 0 bases and the V segment lost 4 bases, leaving 5 bases of the junction unmatched. Germline V gene data show CDR1 as MGHDK and CDR2 as SYGVNS. This CDR3 is built from 15 residues. In its sample, this clone was seen a few times. Its antigen is still unknown. Broader study findings: Donors were chiefly white British, with a greater number of females, and clonal diversity was perhaps underestimated.

The repertoire was sequenced with immunoSEQ multiplex PCR; TCRdb's copy has only in-frame clones and lacks some. Of roughly 130,000 clones listed, 80% to 90% are singletons. V gene TRBV25-1 combines with J gene TRBJ1-1, with 7 bases aligning to TRBD1. Specimen: peripheral blood, collected on day 0 of MenACWY control vaccination. The TCR originated in an adult in good health. CDR3 DNA: TGTGCCAGCAGTGCTCCAACAGGGGTGAACACTGAAGCTTTCTTT. This encodes CASSAPTGVNTEAFF.